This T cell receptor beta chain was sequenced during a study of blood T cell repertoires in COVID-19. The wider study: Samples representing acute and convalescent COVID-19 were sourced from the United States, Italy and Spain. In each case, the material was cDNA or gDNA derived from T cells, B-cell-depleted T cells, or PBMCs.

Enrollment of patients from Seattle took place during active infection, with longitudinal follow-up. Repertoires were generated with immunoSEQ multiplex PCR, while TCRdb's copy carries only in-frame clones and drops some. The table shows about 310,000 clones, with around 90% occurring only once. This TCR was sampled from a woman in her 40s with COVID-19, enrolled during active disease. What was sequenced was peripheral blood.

CDR3 region: CASSIEVAGPYNEQFF. The CDR3 DNA reads as TGTGCCAGTAGTATAGAGGTAGCGGGGCCCTACAATGAGCAGTTCTTC. V gene TRBV19 combines with J gene TRBJ2-1; TRBD2 agrees at 8 bases. The CDR3 runs 16 residues. The trim removed 0 bases at V and 2 bases at J, leaving 3 bases unmatched. Per germline, CDR1 LNHDA and CDR2 SQIVND (reference sequence). The full variable domain, with the rest looked up from reference TRBV19 and TRBJ2-1, is DGGITQSPKYLFRKEGQNVTLSCEQNLNHDAMYWYRQDPGQGLRLIYYSQIVNDFQKGDIAEGYSVSREKKESFPLTVTSAQKNPTAFYLCASSIEVAGPYNEQFFGPGTRLTVL.